The sequence of this TCR beta chain was determined in a study of blood T cell repertoires in COVID-19. As for the study in general: Samples taken during acute and convalescent COVID-19 were collected in the United States, Italy and Spain.

The V gene's germline CDR1 is WNHNN and CDR2 SYGVQD (reference sequence). Trimming took off 1 base at V and 5 bases at J, with 18 bases between the two ends. The CDR3 covers 18 residues. The method was immunoSEQ multiplex PCR; TCRdb's version includes in-frame clones alone and lacks a portion of them. Of 130,000 or so clones listed, approximately 90% are singletons. Sequenced input: peripheral blood. This TCR came from a man between 65 and 85 years old with active COVID-19. V gene TRBV10-1 combines with J gene TRBJ1-6, with D hard to call. This CDR3 reads CASSELGSWRRNNSPLHF. CDR3 DNA sequence: TGCGCCAGCAGTGAGTTGGGCAGCTGGCGTCGGAATAATTCACCCCTCCACTTT.